This paragraph reports one T cell receptor beta chain. The data belong to a study of shared clonotypes between healthy human individuals. The authors divided CD4+ cells into CD45RA+ naive and CD45RA-negative memory subsets. This CDR3 has 13 residues. Losses at the gene ends were 7 bases for V and 4 bases for J; bases not matched to a gene: 3. Germline V gene sequence: CDR1 SGHVS, CDR2 FQNEAQ. The DNA input per sorted-subset replicate PCR was roughly 180 ng, corresponding to some 27,000 T cell genomes. The protocol was immunoSEQ multiplex PCR, while the TCRdb copy is restricted to in-frame clones and leaves out a portion. The sample includes 730,000 or so clones, about 78% of them seen just once.

The sequence was collected from a woman aged 25 to 45 in good health. Sequencing was done on a sample of memory CD4+ T cells sorted from blood. Subset described: CD45RA-negative fraction. The chain combines TRBV7-8 with TRBJ2-7; 11 positions agree with TRBD1. CDR3 residues: CASTRDRGYEQYF. CDR3 coding DNA: TGTGCCAGCACCCGGGACAGGGGGTACGAGCAGTACTTC. Based on the CDR3 plus reference TRBV7-8 and TRBJ2-7, the full variable domain is GAGVSQSPRYKVAKRGQDVALRCDPISGHVSLFWYQQALGQGPEFLTYFQNEAQLDKSGLPSDRFFAERPEGSVSTLKIQRTQQEDSAVYLCASTRDRGYEQYFGPGTRLTVT.